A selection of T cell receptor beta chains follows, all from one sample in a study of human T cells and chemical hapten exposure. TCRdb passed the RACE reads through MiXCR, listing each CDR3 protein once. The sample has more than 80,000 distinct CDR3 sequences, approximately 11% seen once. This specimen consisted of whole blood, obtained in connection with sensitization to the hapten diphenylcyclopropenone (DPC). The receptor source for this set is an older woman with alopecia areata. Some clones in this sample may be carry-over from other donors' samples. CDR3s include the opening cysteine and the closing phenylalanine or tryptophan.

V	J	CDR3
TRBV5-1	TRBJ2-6	CASSYIQGSSGANVLTF
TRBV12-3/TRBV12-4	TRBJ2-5	CASSLMETQYF
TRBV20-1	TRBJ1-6	CSARADGNSPLHF
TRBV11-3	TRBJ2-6	CASSLDSRASGANVLTF
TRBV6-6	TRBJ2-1	CASRVTGGSRNEQFF
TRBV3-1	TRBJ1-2	CASSPAQGYGYTF
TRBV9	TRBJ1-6	CASSVEDKAGSPLHF
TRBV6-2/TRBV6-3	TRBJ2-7	CASSYLAPYEQYF
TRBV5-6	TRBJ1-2	CASSLGTGSPYGYTF
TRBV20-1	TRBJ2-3	CSAIFSGRTDTQYF
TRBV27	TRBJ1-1	CASRKNTEAFF
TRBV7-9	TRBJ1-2	CASSLSRDYGYTF
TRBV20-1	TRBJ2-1	CSARGEYRSNNEQFF
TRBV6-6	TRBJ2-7	CASSSPTDGTYEQYF
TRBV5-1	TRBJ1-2	CASSSSGTGSGGYTF
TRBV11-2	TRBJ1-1	CASSLVVMGSGMNTEAFF
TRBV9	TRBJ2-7	CASSVDPGGYEQYF
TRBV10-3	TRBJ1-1	CATRDLNTEAFF
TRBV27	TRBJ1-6	CASSLRDSSYNSPLHF
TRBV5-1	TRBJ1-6	CASSLVQQNSPLHF
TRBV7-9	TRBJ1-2	CASSLSGINYGYTF
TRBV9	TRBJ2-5	CASSVSGVETQYF
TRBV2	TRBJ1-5	CASSEATENQPQHF
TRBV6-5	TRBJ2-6	CASTLTGGGGGANVLTF
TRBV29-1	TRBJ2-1	CSVGEGSYNEQFF
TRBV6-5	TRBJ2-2	CASSYAEMGTGELFF
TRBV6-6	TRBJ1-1	CASTQNRDGTEAFF